A selection of T cell receptor beta chains follows, all from one sample in a study of cytomegalovirus exposure and HLA in healthy donors. The table came from immunoSEQ multiplex PCR; TCRdb's copy has only in-frame clones and leaves some out. The sample includes 120,000 to 150,000 clones, about a tenth of them seen just once. Sequencing used PBMCs. These receptors originate from a male donor in good health and CMV-seronegative. Each CDR3 is given with its conserved first and last residue. The D gene is left open where the match is weak. Clone size appears in some rows only: once, few, many, or a class for an expanded clone.

CDR3 protein: CASSLVAGNDEQFF; CDR3 DNA: TGTGCCAGCAGCTTAGTGGCGGGGAATGATGAGCAGTTCTTC; J gene: TRBJ2-1; D gene: -; V gene: TRBV7-9; clone size: -
CDR3 protein: CASSLAAGGPYNEQFF; CDR3 DNA: TGTGCCAGCAGCTTAGCGGCGGGAGGGCCCTACAATGAGCAGTTCTTC; J gene: TRBJ2-1; D gene: TRBD2; V gene: TRBV13; clone size: -
CDR3 protein: CASSQREVQPQHF; CDR3 DNA: TGTGCCAGTAGCCAACGGGAGGTACAGCCCCAGCATTTT; J gene: TRBJ1-5; D gene: -; V gene: TRBV19; clone size: few
CDR3 protein: CASSEGQLAGGSYEQYF; CDR3 DNA: TGTGCCAGCAGCGAGGGGCAACTAGCGGGGGGATCCTACGAGCAGTACTTC; J gene: TRBJ2-7; D gene: TRBD2; V gene: TRBV9; clone size: few
CDR3 protein: CASSLGLGGSDEQYF; CDR3 DNA: TGTGCCAGCAGCTTGGGTCTGGGGGGGTCTGACGAGCAGTACTTC; J gene: TRBJ2-7; D gene: TRBD2; V gene: TRBV7-9; clone size: -
CDR3 protein: CASGRGSNEKLFF; CDR3 DNA: TGTGCCAGCGGCAGGGGGTCTAATGAAAAACTGTTTTTT; J gene: TRBJ1-4; D gene: TRBD1; V gene: TRBV6-1; clone size: -
CDR3 protein: CASSLDGTGRYEQYF; CDR3 DNA: TGCGCCAGCAGCTTGGACGGGACAGGGCGTTACGAGCAGTACTTC; J gene: TRBJ2-7; D gene: TRBD1; V gene: TRBV5-1; clone size: few
CDR3 protein: CASSPSGQYNEQFF; CDR3 DNA: TGTGCCAGCAGCCCGTCGGGACAGTACAATGAGCAGTTCTTC; J gene: TRBJ2-1; D gene: TRBD1; V gene: TRBV11-2; clone size: -
CDR3 protein: CAWSDPQGARNTIYF; CDR3 DNA: TGTGCCTGGAGCGACCCTCAGGGGGCCAGAAACACCATATATTTT; J gene: TRBJ1-3; D gene: TRBD1; V gene: TRBV30; clone size: -
CDR3 protein: CASRVPPWTGSNSPLHF; CDR3 DNA: TGTGCCAGCAGAGTACCCCCTTGGACAGGGTCTAATTCACCCCTCCACTTT; J gene: TRBJ1-6; D gene: TRBD1; V gene: TRBV28; clone size: few
CDR3 protein: CASSDLGVGSTNEKLFF; CDR3 DNA: TGTGCCAGCAGTGATTTAGGGGTAGGGTCAACTAATGAAAAACTGTTTTTT; J gene: TRBJ1-4; D gene: -; V gene: TRBV25-1; clone size: few
CDR3 protein: CASSTGALLPPLHF; CDR3 DNA: TGTGCCAGTAGTACAGGGGCCCTACTCCCACCCCTCCACTTT; J gene: TRBJ1-6; D gene: -; V gene: TRBV19; clone size: -
CDR3 protein: CASSFLRSGSAQETQYF; CDR3 DNA: TGTGCCAGCAGCTTTCTTCGGTCCGGGTCAGCCCAAGAGACCCAGTACTTC; J gene: TRBJ2-5; D gene: -; V gene: TRBV7-9; clone size: -
CDR3 protein: CASSFRTSGSADTQYF; CDR3 DNA: TGTGCCAGCAGTTTCCGGACTAGCGGGAGCGCAGATACGCAGTATTTT; J gene: TRBJ2-3; D gene: TRBD2; V gene: TRBV7-3; clone size: -
CDR3 protein: CASSQKEVGTEAFF; CDR3 DNA: TGCGCCAGCAGCCAAAAGGAGGTGGGCACTGAAGCTTTCTTT; J gene: TRBJ1-1; D gene: -; V gene: TRBV4-1; clone size: few
CDR3 protein: CASSYREGNTEAFF; CDR3 DNA: TGTGCCAGCAGTTACCGGGAGGGGAACACTGAAGCTTTCTTT; J gene: TRBJ1-1; D gene: -; V gene: TRBV6-5; clone size: few
CDR3 protein: CASSRLGQGAYEQYF; CDR3 DNA: TGTGCCAGCAGTCGACTGGGACAGGGGGCCTACGAGCAGTACTTC; J gene: TRBJ2-7; D gene: TRBD1; V gene: TRBV7-6; clone size: -
CDR3 protein: CASSLALKGYGYTF; CDR3 DNA: TGTGCCAGCAGCTTAGCGCTAAAGGGGTATGGCTACACCTTC; J gene: TRBJ1-2; D gene: -; V gene: TRBV7-2; clone size: few
CDR3 protein: CASSQVPLGTALSEQFF; CDR3 DNA: TGCGCCAGCAGCCAAGTTCCCCTCGGGACAGCACTCTCTGAGCAGTTCTTC; J gene: TRBJ2-1; D gene: TRBD1; V gene: TRBV4-1; clone size: few
CDR3 protein: CASSPTSGPYEQYF; CDR3 DNA: TGTGCCAGCAGCCCCACTAGCGGCCCCTACGAGCAGTACTTC; J gene: TRBJ2-7; D gene: TRBD2; V gene: TRBV7-2; clone size: -
CDR3 protein: CASSPVDRGGRETQYF; CDR3 DNA: TGTGCCAGCAGCCCCGTAGACAGGGGTGGTCGAGAGACCCAGTACTTC; J gene: TRBJ2-5; D gene: TRBD1; V gene: TRBV28; clone size: few
CDR3 protein: CASSIPLRGYTF; CDR3 DNA: TGTGCCAGTAGTATACCCCTGAGGGGCTACACCTTC; J gene: TRBJ1-2; D gene: -; V gene: TRBV19; clone size: few
CDR3 protein: CASSPDRVGNTEAFF; CDR3 DNA: TGTGCCAGCTCGCCTGACAGAGTTGGGAACACTGAAGCTTTCTTT; J gene: TRBJ1-1; D gene: -; V gene: TRBV18; clone size: few
CDR3 protein: CASSQPTSGMYEQYF; CDR3 DNA: TGCGCCAGCAGCCAACCGACTAGCGGGATGTACGAGCAGTACTTC; J gene: TRBJ2-7; D gene: TRBD2; V gene: TRBV4-1; clone size: -
CDR3 protein: CASSLAYRQGTEAFF; CDR3 DNA: TGCGCCAGCAGCTTGGCTTACCGACAGGGCACTGAAGCTTTCTTT; J gene: TRBJ1-1; D gene: TRBD1; V gene: TRBV5-1; clone size: few
CDR3 protein: CASSLATVEQFF; CDR3 DNA: TGTGCCAGCAGCTTGGCAACAGTTGAGCAGTTCTTC; J gene: TRBJ2-1; D gene: -; V gene: TRBV13; clone size: few
CDR3 protein: CASQVAGKDGELFF; CDR3 DNA: TGTGCCAGCCAGGTGGCAGGGAAGGACGGGGAGCTGTTTTTT; J gene: TRBJ2-2; D gene: -; V gene: TRBV7-9; clone size: few
CDR3 protein: CASSQLGGWEEGKNIQYF; CDR3 DNA: TGTGCCAGCAGCCAATTAGGGGGATGGGAAGAGGGCAAAAACATTCAGTACTTC; J gene: TRBJ2-4; D gene: -; V gene: TRBV5-6; clone size: few
CDR3 protein: CASSLAGKWEGGSEQFF; CDR3 DNA: TGTGCCAGCAGCCTAGCCGGGAAGTGGGAGGGAGGAAGTGAGCAGTTCTTC; J gene: TRBJ2-1; D gene: -; V gene: TRBV21-1; clone size: -
CDR3 protein: CASSPQGLHNEQFF; CDR3 DNA: TGTGCCAGTAGTCCCCAGGGACTTCACAATGAGCAGTTCTTC; J gene: TRBJ2-1; D gene: -; V gene: TRBV19; clone size: -
CDR3 protein: CASSLDETATDEQYF; CDR3 DNA: TGCGCCAGCAGCTTGGACGAGACAGCCACGGACGAGCAGTACTTC; J gene: TRBJ2-7; D gene: -; V gene: TRBV5-1; clone size: few
CDR3 protein: CASSFRQAYEQFF; CDR3 DNA: TGTGCCAGCAGCTTCCGACAGGCCTATGAGCAGTTCTTC; J gene: TRBJ2-1; D gene: -; V gene: TRBV5-6; clone size: -
CDR3 protein: CASSSPTGSSYEQYF; CDR3 DNA: TGTGCCAGCTCATCACCGACAGGCAGCTCCTACGAGCAGTACTTC; J gene: TRBJ2-7; D gene: -; V gene: TRBV18; clone size: -
CDR3 protein: CASSGAGLAGEDTQYF; CDR3 DNA: TGTGCCAGCAGCGGCGCGGGACTAGCGGGGGAAGATACGCAGTATTTT; J gene: TRBJ2-3; D gene: TRBD2; V gene: TRBV9; clone size: -
CDR3 protein: CASSSLRAPRQYF; CDR3 DNA: TGTGCCAGCAGCTCCTTGAGGGCCCCCCGACAGTATTTT; J gene: TRBJ2-3; D gene: -; V gene: TRBV11-2; clone size: -
CDR3 protein: CASLTSGRKETQYF; CDR3 DNA: TGTGCCAGTTTAACTAGCGGGAGAAAAGAGACCCAGTACTTC; J gene: TRBJ2-5; D gene: TRBD2; V gene: TRBV6-1; clone size: few
CDR3 protein: CASSRTGSNQPQHF; CDR3 DNA: TGTGCCAGCAGTCGGACAGGGAGCAATCAGCCCCAGCATTTT; J gene: TRBJ1-5; D gene: TRBD1; V gene: TRBV6-5; clone size: -
CDR3 protein: CASSLDRDSYEQYF; CDR3 DNA: TGTGCCAGTAGTCTGGACAGAGACTCCTACGAGCAGTACTTC; J gene: TRBJ2-7; D gene: -; V gene: TRBV19; clone size: -
CDR3 protein: CSANRDNEQFF; CDR3 DNA: TGCAGTGCTAACAGGGACAATGAGCAGTTCTTC; J gene: TRBJ2-1; D gene: -; V gene: TRBV20-1; clone size: -
CDR3 protein: CASSQGRGVLNEQFF; CDR3 DNA: TGTGCCAGCAGCCAAGGGCGGGGAGTTCTCAATGAGCAGTTCTTC; J gene: TRBJ2-1; D gene: -; V gene: TRBV7-7; clone size: -
CDR3 protein: CSVKKLAGGPVTGELFF; CDR3 DNA: TGCAGCGTTAAAAAACTAGCGGGAGGGCCGGTCACCGGGGAGCTGTTTTTT; J gene: TRBJ2-2; D gene: TRBD2; V gene: TRBV29-1; clone size: -
CDR3 protein: CASSYRTVPRTDTQYF; CDR3 DNA: TGTGCCAGCAGCTACAGGACGGTTCCTAGGACAGATACGCAGTATTTT; J gene: TRBJ2-3; D gene: -; V gene: TRBV5-6; clone size: few
CDR3 protein: CASRGLWGGNTIYF; CDR3 DNA: TGTGCCAGCAGGGGACTTTGGGGGGGAAACACCATATATTTT; J gene: TRBJ1-3; D gene: -; V gene: TRBV28; clone size: few
CDR3 protein: CASSFQGAKSEKLFF; CDR3 DNA: TGTGCCAGCAGTTTTCAGGGGGCGAAAAGTGAAAAACTGTTTTTT; J gene: TRBJ1-4; D gene: TRBD1; V gene: TRBV6-6; clone size: -
CDR3 protein: CASSQDRVHEQFF; CDR3 DNA: TGCGCCAGCAGCCAAGACAGGGTCCATGAGCAGTTCTTC; J gene: TRBJ2-1; D gene: -; V gene: TRBV4-3; clone size: few
CDR3 protein: CASSATGTYGYTF; CDR3 DNA: TGTGCCAGCAGTGCTACAGGGACCTATGGCTACACCTTC; J gene: TRBJ1-2; D gene: -; V gene: TRBV25-1; clone size: few
CDR3 protein: CASSWGPSGSINEQFF; CDR3 DNA: TGCGCCAGCAGCTGGGGGCCTAGCGGGAGTATCAATGAGCAGTTCTTC; J gene: TRBJ2-1; D gene: TRBD2; V gene: TRBV5-1; clone size: few
CDR3 protein: CASSIDPSRETQYF; CDR3 DNA: TGTGCCAGTAGTATAGATCCCTCCAGAGAGACCCAGTACTTC; J gene: TRBJ2-5; D gene: -; V gene: TRBV19; clone size: -
CDR3 protein: CASSLKNRLNGYTF; CDR3 DNA: TGTGCCAGCAGCTTAAAAAACAGGCTAAATGGCTACACCTTC; J gene: TRBJ1-2; D gene: -; V gene: TRBV5-4; clone size: -
CDR3 protein: CASTFEPRNYGYTF; CDR3 DNA: TGTGCCAGCACCTTCGAACCCAGGAACTATGGCTACACCTTC; J gene: TRBJ1-2; D gene: -; V gene: TRBV6-1; clone size: -
CDR3 protein: CASRLTSGRADTQYF; CDR3 DNA: TGTGCCAGCAGGTTGACTAGCGGGAGGGCAGATACGCAGTATTTT; J gene: TRBJ2-3; D gene: TRBD2; V gene: TRBV28; clone size: few
CDR3 protein: CASSLRGTSGNEQYF; CDR3 DNA: TGTGCCAGCAGCTTAAGGGGGACTAGCGGGAACGAGCAGTACTTC; J gene: TRBJ2-7; D gene: TRBD2; V gene: TRBV7-9; clone size: -
CDR3 protein: CASSGLATYNEQFF; CDR3 DNA: TGTGCCAGCAGTGGACTAGCAACCTACAATGAGCAGTTCTTC; J gene: TRBJ2-1; D gene: TRBD2; V gene: TRBV28; clone size: few
CDR3 protein: CASSLVASGGVSTDTQYF; CDR3 DNA: TGCGCCAGCAGCTTGGTGGCTAGCGGGGGTGTAAGCACAGATACGCAGTATTTT; J gene: TRBJ2-3; D gene: TRBD2; V gene: TRBV5-1; clone size: few